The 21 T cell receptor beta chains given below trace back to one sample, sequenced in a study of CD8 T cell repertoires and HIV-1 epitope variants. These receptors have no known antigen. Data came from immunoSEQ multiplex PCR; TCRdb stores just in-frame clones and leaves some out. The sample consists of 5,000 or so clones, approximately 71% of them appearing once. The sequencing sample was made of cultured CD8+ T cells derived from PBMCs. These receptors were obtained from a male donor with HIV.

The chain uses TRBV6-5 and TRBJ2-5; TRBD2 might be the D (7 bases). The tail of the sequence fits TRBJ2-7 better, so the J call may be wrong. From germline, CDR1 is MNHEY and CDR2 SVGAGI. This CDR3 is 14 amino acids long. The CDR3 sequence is CASSLGGPLDEQYF. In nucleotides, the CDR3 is TGTGCCAGCAGTTTGGGGGGGCCTTTGGACGAGCAGTACTTC.

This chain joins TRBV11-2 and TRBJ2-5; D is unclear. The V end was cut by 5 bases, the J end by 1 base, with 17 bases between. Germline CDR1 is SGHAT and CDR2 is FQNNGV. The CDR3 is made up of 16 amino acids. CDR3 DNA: TGTGCCAGCAGCCTTCTTTCGTCGCCCAGCCAAGAGACCCAGTACTTC. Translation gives CASSLLSSPSQETQYF.

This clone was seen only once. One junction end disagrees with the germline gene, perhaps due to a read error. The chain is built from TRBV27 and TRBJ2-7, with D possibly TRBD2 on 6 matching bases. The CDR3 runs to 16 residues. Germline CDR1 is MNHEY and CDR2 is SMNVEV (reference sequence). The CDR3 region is CASSLTSGTFAYKQCF. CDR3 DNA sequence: TGTGCCAGCAGCTTAACCTCAGGGACTTTCGCCTACAAGCAGTGCTTC.

The CDR3 is CASSFHKTGSNEQFF. The CDR3 nucleotides are TGTGCCAGCAGTTTCCACAAGACAGGGAGTAATGAGCAGTTCTTC. The V and J genes are TRBV27 and TRBJ2-1; 7 bases are a match to TRBD1. Germline assignment: CDR1 MNHEY and CDR2 SMNVEV (reference sequence). This CDR3 comprises 15 residues. After removal of 3 bases from V and 7 bases from J, the junction contained 9 bases not matched to a gene.

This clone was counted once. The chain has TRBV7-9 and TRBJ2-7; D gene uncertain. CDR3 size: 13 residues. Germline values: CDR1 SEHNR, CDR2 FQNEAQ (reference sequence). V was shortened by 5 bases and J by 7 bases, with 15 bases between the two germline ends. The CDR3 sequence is CASSRSHIEEQYF. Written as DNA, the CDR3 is TGTGCCAGCAGCCGATCCCATATAGAGGAGCAGTACTTC.

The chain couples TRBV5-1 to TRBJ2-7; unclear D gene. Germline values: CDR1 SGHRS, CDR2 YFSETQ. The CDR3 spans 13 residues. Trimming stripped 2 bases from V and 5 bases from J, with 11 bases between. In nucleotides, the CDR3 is TGCGCCAGCAGCTTCTTTGGGTCCGACGAGCAGTACTTC. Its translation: CASSFFGSDEQYF.

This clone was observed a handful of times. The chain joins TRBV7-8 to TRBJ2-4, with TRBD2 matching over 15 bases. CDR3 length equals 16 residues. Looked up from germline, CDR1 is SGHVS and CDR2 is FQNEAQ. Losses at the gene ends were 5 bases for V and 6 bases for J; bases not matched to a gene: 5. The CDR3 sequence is CASSPWTSGRGNIQYF. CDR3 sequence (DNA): TGTGCCAGCAGCCCGTGGACTAGCGGGAGGGGAAACATTCAGTACTTC.

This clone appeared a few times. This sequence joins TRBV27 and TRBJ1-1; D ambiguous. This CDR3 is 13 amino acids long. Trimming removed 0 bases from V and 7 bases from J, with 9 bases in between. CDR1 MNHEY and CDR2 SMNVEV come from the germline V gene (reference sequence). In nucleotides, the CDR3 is TGTGCCAGCAGTTTATCGTCCCGGAATGAAGCTTTCTTT. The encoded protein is CASSLSSRNEAFF.

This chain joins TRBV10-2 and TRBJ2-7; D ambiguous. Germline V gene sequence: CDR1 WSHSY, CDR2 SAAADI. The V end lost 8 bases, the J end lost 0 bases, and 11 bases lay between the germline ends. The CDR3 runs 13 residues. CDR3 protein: CASERTDSYEQYF. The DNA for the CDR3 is TGCGCCAGCGAACGGACGGACTCCTACGAGCAGTACTTC.

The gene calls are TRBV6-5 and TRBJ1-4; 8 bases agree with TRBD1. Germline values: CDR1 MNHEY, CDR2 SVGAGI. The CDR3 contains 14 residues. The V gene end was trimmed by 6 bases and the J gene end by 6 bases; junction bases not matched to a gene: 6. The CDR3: CASSLVQGDEKLFF. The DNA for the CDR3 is TGTGCCAGCAGCCTCGTACAGGGGGATGAAAAACTGTTTTTT.

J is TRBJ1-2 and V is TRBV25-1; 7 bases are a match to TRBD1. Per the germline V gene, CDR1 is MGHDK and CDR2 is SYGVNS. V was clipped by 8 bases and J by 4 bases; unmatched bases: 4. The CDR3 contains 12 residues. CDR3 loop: CASYDRAYGYTF. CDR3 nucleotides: TGTGCCAGCTATGACAGGGCCTATGGCTACACCTTC.

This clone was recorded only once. As DNA, the CDR3 is TGCGCCAGCAGCCAAGAAGAAAGGACAGGGAATGAAAAACTGTTTTTT. It encodes CASSQEERTGNEKLFF. The chain joins TRBV4-3 to TRBJ1-4, with TRBD1 identical over 8 bases. Germline values: CDR1 LGHNA, CDR2 YSLEER. The CDR3 sequence is 16 residues long. With V trimmed by 0 bases and J by 5 bases, 5 bases remained unmatched.

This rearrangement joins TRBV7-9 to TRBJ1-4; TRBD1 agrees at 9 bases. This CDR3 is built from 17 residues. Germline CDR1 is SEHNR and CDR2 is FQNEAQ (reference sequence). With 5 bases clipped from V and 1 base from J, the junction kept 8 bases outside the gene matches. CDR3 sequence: CASSPGTGIVTNEKLFF. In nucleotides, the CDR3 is TGTGCCAGCAGCCCCGGGACAGGGATCGTAACTAATGAAAAACTGTTTTTT. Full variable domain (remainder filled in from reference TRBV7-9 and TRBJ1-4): DTGVSQNPRHKITKRGQNVTFRCDPISEHNRLYWYRQTLGQGPEFLTYFQNEAQLEKSRLLSDRFSAERPKGSFSTLEIQRTEQGDSAMYLCASSPGTGIVTNEKLFFGSGTQLSVL.

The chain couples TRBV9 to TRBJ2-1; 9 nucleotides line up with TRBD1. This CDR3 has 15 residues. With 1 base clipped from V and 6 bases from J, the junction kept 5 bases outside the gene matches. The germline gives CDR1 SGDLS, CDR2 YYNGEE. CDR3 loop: CASSVSGQGGNEQFF. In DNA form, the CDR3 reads TGTGCCAGCAGCGTATCGGGACAGGGTGGCAATGAGCAGTTCTTC.

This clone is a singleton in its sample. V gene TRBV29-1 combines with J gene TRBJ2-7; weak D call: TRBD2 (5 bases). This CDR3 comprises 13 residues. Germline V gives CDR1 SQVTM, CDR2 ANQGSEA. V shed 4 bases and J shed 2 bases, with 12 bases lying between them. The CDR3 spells CSVAAGETYEQYF. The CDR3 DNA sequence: TGCAGCGTTGCTGCGGGCGAGACCTACGAGCAGTACTTC.

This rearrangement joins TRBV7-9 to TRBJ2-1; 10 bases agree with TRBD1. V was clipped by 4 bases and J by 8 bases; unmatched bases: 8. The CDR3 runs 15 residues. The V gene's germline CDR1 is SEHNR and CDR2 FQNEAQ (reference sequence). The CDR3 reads CASSYRDRGSDEQFF. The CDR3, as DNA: TGTGCCAGCAGCTACCGGGACAGGGGTAGCGATGAGCAGTTCTTC.

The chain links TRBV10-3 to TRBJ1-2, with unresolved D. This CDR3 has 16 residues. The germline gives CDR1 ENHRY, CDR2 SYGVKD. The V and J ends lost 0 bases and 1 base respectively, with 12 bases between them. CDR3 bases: TGTGCCATCAGTGAGTCGGCCCAGAGAGATAACTATGGCTACACCTTC. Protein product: CAISESAQRDNYGYTF.

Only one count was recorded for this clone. The CDR3 region has the DNA TGCGCCAGCAGCCAGGCCCCTAGCGGGGGGGCACAGAATGAGCAGTTCTTC. It specifies CASSQAPSGGAQNEQFF. This chain links TRBV4-1 with TRBJ2-1, with 12 positions matching TRBD2. The ends lost 3 bases at V and 7 bases at J; junction bases unmatched: 10. This CDR3 spans 17 amino acids. The V gene's germline CDR1 is MGHRA and CDR2 YSYEKL.

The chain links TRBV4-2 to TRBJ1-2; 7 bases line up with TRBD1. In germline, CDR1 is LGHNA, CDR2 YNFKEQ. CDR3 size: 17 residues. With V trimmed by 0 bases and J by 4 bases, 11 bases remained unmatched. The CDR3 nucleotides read TGTGCCAGCAGCCAAGATACCCTCCGGACAGGAGCCTATGGCTACACCTTC. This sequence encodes CASSQDTLRTGAYGYTF.

CDR3 in DNA: TGTGCCAGCAGTTTCGGGGGAAACTCCTATGGCTACACCTTC. Residues: CASSFGGNSYGYTF. The rearrangement joins TRBV28 to TRBJ1-2; weak D call: TRBD1 (5 bases). The germline gives CDR1 MDHEN, CDR2 SYDVKM. V was pared by 3 bases and J by 4 bases, with 12 bases between. The CDR3 is made up of 14 amino acids.

CDR3 bases: TGTGCCTGGACCGCGGGACGGACCGCAACTAATGAAAAACTGTTTTTT. As protein: CAWTAGRTATNEKLFF. The rearrangement uses TRBV30 and TRBJ1-4, with D possibly matching TRBD1 (5 bases). V shed 4 bases and J shed 0 bases, with 15 bases lying between them. The V gene's germline CDR1 is GTSNPN and CDR2 SVGIG (reference sequence). The CDR3 contains 16 residues.